This is a list of T cell receptor beta chains from one sample in a study of T cell repertoires in ileal Crohn's disease. Repertoires were generated with immunoSEQ multiplex PCR, while TCRdb's copy carries only in-frame clones and drops some. The sample consists of several thousand clones, 70% to 85% of them appearing once. Sample: ileal tissue. Every receptor here comes from an adult with Crohn's disease. Both conserved end residues are trimmed from each CDR3.

V	J	CDR3
TRBV25-1	TRBJ1-1	ASSEWGLEAF
TRBV29-1	TRBJ1-1	SGGTGGVNTEAF
TRBV28	TRBJ2-1	ASSFRDYNNEQF
TRBV27	TRBJ2-1	ASSLLSGRAYNEQF
TRBV4-3	TRBJ1-2	ASSQDTGQGANYGYT
TRBV7-3	TRBJ2-2	ASSLLGAGGGTGELF
TRBV29-1	TRBJ2-3	SVVPADTQY
TRBV20-1	TRBJ1-1	VSWDTEAF
TRBV11-2	TRBJ2-7	ANADLGEQY
TRBV28	TRBJ2-7	ASSRDTVAYEQY